This TCR beta chain was sequenced during a study of regulatory T cells in long-lasting Graves disease. Study at large: Those with persistent Graves' disease had received antithyroid drugs for over 5 years with positive TSH receptor antibodies.

Findings and limits, study-wide: Persistent Graves' disease cases displayed lower TCR diversity than newly diagnosed ones.

Time point: persistent/refractory GD, antithyroid drugs over 5 years with positive TRAb. PBMCs were the source of the RNA used for TCR sequencing. Regarding this clonotype: Its cognate antigen is unknown.

According to the study, TCR beta libraries were built with iRepertoire HTBI primers and CDR3-region Arm-PCR. In the authors' methods: From all samples, identification returned roughly 15 TRBJ and 60 to 80 TRBV segments. TCRdb re-analysed the multiplex PCR reads in MiXCR, keeping a single row per CDR3 protein. Here the V and J calls rest on TCRdb's processing, not on the authors' analysis. The sample contains under 500,000 distinct CDR3 sequences, around 21% of which appear only once. Source: peripheral blood mononuclear cells (PBMCs), taken when the disease was refractory, from a patient treated with antithyroid drugs. The receptor comes from a female donor with Graves disease.

The CDR3 DNA sequence: TGTGCCAGCAGACCGGGACTAGCGGTCACAGATACGCAGTATTTT. Translation gives CASRPGLAVTDTQYF. The chain recombines TRBV7-2 with TRBJ2-3; 11 positions match TRBD2. This CDR3 comprises 15 residues. Unmatched junction bases numbered 4, after V lost 6 bases and J lost 2 bases. The germline V gene has CDR1 SGHTA and CDR2 FQGNSA.